One sample yielded the 7 T cell receptor beta chains listed below, sequenced in a study of blood T cells in healthy people across ages. A sample-barcoded 5' primer and a J-beta primer mix were used in a second PCR of roughly 7 to 11 cycles. TCRdb processed the 5' RACE reads anew with MiXCR; each CDR3 protein has one entry. The table includes about 570,000 distinct CDR3 sequences, 25% to 30% detected once. Sequenced: blood. The source is a woman in her 70s in good health.

This clonotype was counted only a few times. The V gene is TRBV20-1, the J gene TRBJ2-5; D not resolved. Gene TRBJ2-1 matches the end of the DNA better, so the J call may be wrong. The CDR3 contains 12 residues. Germline V CDR1 and CDR2: DFQATT, SNEGSKA (reference sequence). The CDR3 coding sequence is TGCAGTGCTAGGCAAACCCACAATGAGCAGTTCTTC. Residues: CSARQTHNEQFF.

This clonotype was picked up a small number of times. This rearrangement joins TRBV4-2 to TRBJ1-1; TRBD1 aligns across 9 bases. Germline lookup yields CDR1 LGHNA and CDR2 YNFKEQ. This CDR3 contains 15 residues. Trimming cost V 0 bases and J 8 bases; bases outside gene matches: 7. CDR3 DNA sequence: TGTGCCAGCAGCCAAGAAGACAGGGGGGGCAGGGAAGCTTTCTTT. Translating it yields CASSQEDRGGREAFF.

V and J are TRBV7-9 and TRBJ2-3; the D gene is possibly TRBD2 (5 bases). V was cut by 3 bases and J by 1 base, with 11 bases left in between. Germline V gene sequence: CDR1 SEHNR, CDR2 FQNEAQ (reference sequence). The CDR3 runs 15 residues. The chain's CDR3 is CASSFPVGGTDTQYF. The CDR3 DNA sequence: TGTGCCAGCAGCTTCCCCGTCGGGGGCACAGATACGCAGTATTTT.

This rearrangement joins TRBV5-1 to TRBJ2-1, with TRBD2 matching 8 bases. Per the germline V gene, CDR1 is SGHRS and CDR2 is YFSETQ. V lost 4 bases, J lost 7 bases, and 10 bases stayed unmatched. This CDR3 comprises 15 residues. CDR3 in amino acids: CASSTGTSGQNEQFF. As DNA, the CDR3 is TGCGCCAGCAGCACCGGGACTAGTGGGCAGAATGAGCAGTTCTTC.

This clonotype was picked up a small number of times. V usage is TRBV19 and J usage is TRBJ2-5; 8 bases line up with TRBD1. In germline, CDR1 is LNHDA, CDR2 SQIVND (reference sequence). The CDR3 length is 15 residues. V lost 8 bases, J lost 1 base, and 9 bases stayed unmatched. The CDR3 loop reads CASGGQATSQETQYF. CDR3 nucleotides: TGTGCCAGTGGGGGACAGGCGACCTCCCAAGAGACCCAGTACTTC.

The chain joins TRBV13 to TRBJ1-2, with 10 bases lining up with TRBD1. The germline CDR1 and CDR2 sequences are PRHDT and FYEKMQ (reference sequence). With V trimmed by 6 bases and J by 1 base, 8 bases remained unmatched. This CDR3 is 16 amino acids long. This CDR3 reads CASSTRDRGLNYGYTF. The CDR3 nucleotides read TGTGCCAGCAGTACCCGGGACAGGGGCCTTAACTATGGCTACACCTTC.

The V gene is TRBV4-2, the J gene TRBJ1-1, with D hard to call. This CDR3 has 16 residues. V dropped 1 base and J dropped 3 bases, with 15 bases sitting between them. Germline V CDR1 and CDR2: LGHNA, YNFKEQ. The CDR3 loop reads CASSQVDRVGHTEAFF. The CDR3 nucleotides are TGTGCCAGCAGCCAAGTAGATAGGGTTGGTCACACTGAAGCTTTCTTT.